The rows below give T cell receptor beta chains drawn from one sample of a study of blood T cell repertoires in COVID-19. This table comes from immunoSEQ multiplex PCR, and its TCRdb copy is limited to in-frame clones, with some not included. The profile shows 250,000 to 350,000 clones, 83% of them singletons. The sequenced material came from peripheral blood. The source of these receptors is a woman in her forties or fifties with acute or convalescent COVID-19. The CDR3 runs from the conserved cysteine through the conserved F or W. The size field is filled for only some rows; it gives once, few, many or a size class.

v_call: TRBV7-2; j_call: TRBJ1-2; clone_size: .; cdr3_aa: CASSQKSDNYGYTF
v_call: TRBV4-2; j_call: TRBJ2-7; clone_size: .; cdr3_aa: CASSQEGTGPREQYF
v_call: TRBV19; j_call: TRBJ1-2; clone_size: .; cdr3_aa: CASIRRGPGNYGYTF
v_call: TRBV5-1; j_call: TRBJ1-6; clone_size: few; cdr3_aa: CASSLGESYNSPLHF
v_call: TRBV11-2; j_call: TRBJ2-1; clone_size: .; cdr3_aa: CASSLGASGRGQFF
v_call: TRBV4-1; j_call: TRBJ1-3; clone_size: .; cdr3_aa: CASSQDSRVGNTIYF
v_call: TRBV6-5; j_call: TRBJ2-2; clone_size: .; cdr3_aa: CASTERWDLDGELFF
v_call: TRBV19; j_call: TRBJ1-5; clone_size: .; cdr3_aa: CASSPRNRDPYSNQPQHF
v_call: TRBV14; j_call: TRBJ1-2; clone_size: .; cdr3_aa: CASSQESGGTGYTF
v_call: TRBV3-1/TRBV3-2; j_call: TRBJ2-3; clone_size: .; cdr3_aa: CASRAGLAGGTDTQYF
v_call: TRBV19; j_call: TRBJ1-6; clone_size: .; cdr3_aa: CASSSRSTGDSPLHF
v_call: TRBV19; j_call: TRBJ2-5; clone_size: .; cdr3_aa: CASSSQRGGGETQYF
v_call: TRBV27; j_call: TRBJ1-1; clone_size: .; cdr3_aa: CASSFGTRGTEAFF
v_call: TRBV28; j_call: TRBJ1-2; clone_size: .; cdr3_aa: CASSLSGEYYGYTF
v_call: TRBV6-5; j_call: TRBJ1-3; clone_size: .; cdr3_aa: CASNGDLSGNTIYF
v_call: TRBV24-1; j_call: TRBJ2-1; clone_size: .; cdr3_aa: CATSDPTSGRSYNEQFF
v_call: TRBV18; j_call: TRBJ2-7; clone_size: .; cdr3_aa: CASSELAGASEQYF
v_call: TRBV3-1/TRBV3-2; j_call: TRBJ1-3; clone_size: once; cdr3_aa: CASSQDSGGSIYF
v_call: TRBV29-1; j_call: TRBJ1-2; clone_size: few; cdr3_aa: CSVRDRGEYGYTF
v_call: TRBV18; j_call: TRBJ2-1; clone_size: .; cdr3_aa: CASSPPGTGHSYNEQFF
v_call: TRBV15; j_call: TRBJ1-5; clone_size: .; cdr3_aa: CATSRGAAGGNWDQPQHF
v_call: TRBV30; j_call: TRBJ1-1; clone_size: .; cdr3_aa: CAWIWRIFF
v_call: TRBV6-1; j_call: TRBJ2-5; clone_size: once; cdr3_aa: CASSDSWGRVLGQETQYF
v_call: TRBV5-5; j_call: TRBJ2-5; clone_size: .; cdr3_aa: CASSSRGEETQYF
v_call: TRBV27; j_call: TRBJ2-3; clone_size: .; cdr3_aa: CASSLEGGGTDTQYF
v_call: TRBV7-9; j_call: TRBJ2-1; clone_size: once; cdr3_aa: CASSPKGGRDYNEQFF
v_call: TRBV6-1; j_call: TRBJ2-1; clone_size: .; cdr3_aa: CASSEVSVNNEQFF
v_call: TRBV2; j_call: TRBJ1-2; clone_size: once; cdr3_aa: CASSWQGYGYTF
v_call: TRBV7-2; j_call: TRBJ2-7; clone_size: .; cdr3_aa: CASSLGASGDEQYF
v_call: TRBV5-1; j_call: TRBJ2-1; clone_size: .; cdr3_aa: CASSLASANEQFF
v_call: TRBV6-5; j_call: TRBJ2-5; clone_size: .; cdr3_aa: CASREGLNQETQYF
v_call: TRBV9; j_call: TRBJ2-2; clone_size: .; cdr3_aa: CASSPLNTGELFF
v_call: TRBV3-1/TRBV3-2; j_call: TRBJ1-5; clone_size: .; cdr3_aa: CASSQGRGAQPQHF
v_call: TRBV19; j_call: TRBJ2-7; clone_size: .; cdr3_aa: CASSQGGDAYEQYF
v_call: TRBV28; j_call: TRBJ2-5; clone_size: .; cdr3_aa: CASSPARLAVQETQYF
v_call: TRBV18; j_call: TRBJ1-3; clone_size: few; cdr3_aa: CASSARTQELFSGNTIYF
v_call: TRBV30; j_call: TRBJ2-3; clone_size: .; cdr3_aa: CAGRVGSGDTQYF
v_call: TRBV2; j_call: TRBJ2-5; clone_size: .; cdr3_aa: CASSEGRGETQYF
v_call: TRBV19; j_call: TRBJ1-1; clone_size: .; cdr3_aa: CASGQLNTEAFF
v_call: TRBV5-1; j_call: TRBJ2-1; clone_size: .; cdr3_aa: CASSLVTDSYNEQFF
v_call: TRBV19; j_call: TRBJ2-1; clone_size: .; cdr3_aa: CASSIAGGPDFYEQFF
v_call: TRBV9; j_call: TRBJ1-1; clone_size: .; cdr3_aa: CASSVGGKTEAFF